The T cell receptor (beta chain) described here comes from a study of shared clonotypes between healthy human individuals. How the authors handled the data: Junction-only immunoSEQ sequences carried no quality scores, so filtering differed. The table came from immunoSEQ multiplex PCR; TCRdb's copy has only in-frame clones and leaves some out. V and J calls and clone size come straight from that table; D and trimming were deduced from the DNA. This table has about 2.1 million clones, around 95% appearing once. Terminally differentiated effector memory CD45RA+ cells were excluded by CCR7 positive selection of CD45RO-negative cells. Points from the study as a whole: Relative to their counterparts shared across all four donors, non-shared clonotypes exhibited diminished generation probabilities. On the whole, naive subsets had larger estimated richness than memory subsets had.

CDR3 length: 15 amino acids. Germline trimming cut 6 bases from V and 7 bases from J; bases unmatched to any gene: 4. The germline CDR1 and CDR2 sequences are LGHNT and FRNRAP. As to this clone: The antigen remains undetermined.

The V gene is TRBV12-5, the J gene TRBJ2-1; the match to TRBD2 covers 15 bases. The clonotype comes from a man in his late teens or twenties in good health. Some clones in this sample may be carry-over from other donors' samples. Sequencing was performed on naive CD8+ T cells from PBMCs. This CDR3 is CASGSGTSGRNEQFF. The DNA for the CDR3 is TGTGCTAGTGGCTCCGGGACTAGCGGGAGGAATGAGCAGTTCTTC.